This TCR beta chain was profiled in a study of beta chain features in type 1 diabetes. Study-level background: Healthy donors and patients had similar age, gender and cell yields. Analysis included around 99,000,000 sorted cells drawn from all samples.

Trimming removed 4 bases from V and 0 bases from J, with 11 bases in between. The germline CDR1 and CDR2 sequences are SGDLS and YYNGEE. The CDR3 consists of 15 residues. Study-level points and caveats: Equally in patients and controls, shorter templates might have been favored by PCR. There was a moderate but significant shortening of TCRB CDR3s in all four CD4+ subsets of Type 1 diabetes patients.

The study reverse transcribed the entire isolated RNA, so it sequenced expressed TCRB transcripts. Method: immunoSEQ multiplex PCR; TCRdb's copy keeps in-frame clones and lacks some. The sample has hundreds of thousands of clones, over 12% seen once; the top ten hold approximately 0.042%. A word on this clone: Its specificity is unknown.

Sorting that relied on CD45RO/CCR7/CD25/CD127/CD95/CD27 yielded CD4+ naive, central memory, regulatory and stem cell-like memory cells. The chain combines TRBV9 with TRBJ1-5; D is undetermined. The sequence derives from a man in his late teens or twenties with type 1 diabetes. Sequencing was performed on naive CD4+ T cells from blood. The CDR3 DNA sequence: TGTGCCAGCAGCCGACGACCGGATAGCAATCAGCCCCAGCATTTT. Its translation is CASSRRPDSNQPQHF. The complete variable domain, with remaining parts taken from reference TRBV9 and TRBJ1-5, reads DSGVTQTPKHLITATGQRVTLRCSPRSGDLSVYWYQQSLDQGLQFLIQYYNGEERAKGNILERFSAQQFPDLHSELNLSSLELGDSALYFCASSRRPDSNQPQHFGDGTRLSIL.